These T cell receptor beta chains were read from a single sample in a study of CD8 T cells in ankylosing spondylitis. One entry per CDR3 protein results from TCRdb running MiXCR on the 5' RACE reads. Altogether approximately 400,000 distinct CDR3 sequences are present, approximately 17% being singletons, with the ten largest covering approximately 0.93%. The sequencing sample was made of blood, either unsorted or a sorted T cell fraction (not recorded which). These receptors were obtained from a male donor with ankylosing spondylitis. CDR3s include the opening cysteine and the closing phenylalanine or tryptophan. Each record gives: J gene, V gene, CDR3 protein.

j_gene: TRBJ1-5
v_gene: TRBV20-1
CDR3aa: CSARKVGNQPQHF

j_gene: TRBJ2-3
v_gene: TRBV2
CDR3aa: CASSARRDTDTQYF

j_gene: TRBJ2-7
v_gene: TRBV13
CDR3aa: CASSLDRGSYEQYF

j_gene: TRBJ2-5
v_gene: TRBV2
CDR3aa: CASSEVGSYRETQYF

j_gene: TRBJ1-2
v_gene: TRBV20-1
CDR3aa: CSAGTRGFF

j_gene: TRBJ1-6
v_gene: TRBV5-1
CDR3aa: CASSRQGEGSPLHF

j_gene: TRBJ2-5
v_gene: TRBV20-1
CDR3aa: CSARQGGETQYF

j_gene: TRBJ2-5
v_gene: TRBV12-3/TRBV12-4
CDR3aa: CASRGTEQETQYF

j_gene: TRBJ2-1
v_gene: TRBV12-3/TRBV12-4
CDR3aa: CASSLRAGGPGNEQFF

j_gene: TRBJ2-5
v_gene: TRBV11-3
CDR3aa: CASTRGTAKETQYF

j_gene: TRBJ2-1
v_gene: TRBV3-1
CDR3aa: CASSPSGQSYNEQFF

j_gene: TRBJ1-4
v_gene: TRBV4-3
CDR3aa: CASSQEVGRNEGKLFF

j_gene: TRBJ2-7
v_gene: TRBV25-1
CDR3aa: CASSHGAIYEQYF

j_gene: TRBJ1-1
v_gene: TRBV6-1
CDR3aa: CASSGGGFGMNTEAFF

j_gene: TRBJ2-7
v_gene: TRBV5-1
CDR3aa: CASSLAGTGGYEQYF